The clone carrying this T cell receptor (beta chain) was observed a few times. The antigen remains undetermined. This sample is drawn from a study of tumor-infiltrating lymphocytes in primary liver carcinoma. For the study at large: Treatment of the patients' primary liver carcinoma consisted of surgical resection. Samples returned roughly 3.65 to 8 million productive TCRbeta reads, a yield that was similar across tissue types.

The researchers obtained blood RNA from unsorted whole blood and also extracted germline DNA. Researchers generated TCR beta cDNA from approximately 500 ng of total RNA, relying on a constant-region primer. Employing slightly modified ARM-PCR, three nested multiplex PCR rounds were run, and these gave rise to the TCR beta libraries. TCRdb fed the multiplex PCR reads into MiXCR, producing one record per CDR3 protein. This sample has fewer than 250,000 distinct CDR3 sequences, with about 61% found just once. General observations from the study: Tumor top-250-clone fractions significantly exceeded those of blood (p = 0.039).

Source material: peripheral blood. The source of this sequence is a woman aged 60 to 75 with primary liver carcinoma and hepatitis B virus infection.

Here the CDR3 reads CASSQNGGTPQETQYF. The CDR3 nucleotides read TGTGCCAGCAGCCAAAACGGCGGGACTCCTCAAGAGACCCAGTACTTC. This chain links TRBV4-2 with TRBJ2-5; tentative D call: TRBD2 (6 bases). The CDR3 has 16 amino acids. Trimming removed 2 bases at V and 2 bases at J, with 15 bases between. Germline V gene sequence: CDR1 LGHNA, CDR2 YNFKEQ.